Following are 27 T cell receptor beta chains from one sample sequenced in a study of shared clonotypes between healthy human individuals. Terminally differentiated effector memory CD45RA+ cells were left out of the naive CD8 fraction, which was CD45RO-negative and positively selected for CCR7. Some clones are missing from TCRdb's copy, which holds only in-frame ones; the method was immunoSEQ multiplex PCR. The sample has around 2.1 million clones; around 93% are singletons. Material: naive CD8+ T cells from PBMCs. The source of these receptors is a man younger than 35 in good health. Some clones in this sample may be carry-over from other donors' samples.

The chain carries TRBV5-6 and TRBJ2-7; D is possibly TRBD1 or TRBD2 (5 bases each). V was shortened by 0 bases and J by 6 bases, with 16 bases between the two germline ends. The germline V gene has CDR1 SGHDT and CDR2 YYEEEE. This CDR3 comprises 15 residues. The CDR3: CASSLVGAGYVEQYF. The CDR3 nucleotides read TGTGCCAGCAGCTTGGTCGGGGCAGGATATGTCGAGCAGTACTTC. Combining the CDR3 with reference TRBV5-6 and TRBJ2-7 gives the whole variable domain DAGVTQSPTHLIKTRGQQVTLRCSPKSGHDTVSWYQQALGQGPQFIFQYYEEEERQRGNFPDRFSGHQFPNYSSELNVNALLLGDSALYLCASSLVGAGYVEQYFGPGTRLTVT.

V and J are TRBV19 and TRBJ2-5; 9 bases fit TRBD2. Germline values: CDR1 LNHDA, CDR2 SQIVND (reference sequence). The CDR3 totals 14 residues. V shed 6 bases and J 1 base; nucleotides not matched to a gene: 3. The CDR3 is CASSRLAVQETQYF. The CDR3 DNA reads as TGTGCCAGTAGCCGACTAGCGGTCCAAGAGACCCAGTACTTC. Filled out from reference TRBV19 and TRBJ2-5, the complete variable domain reads DGGITQSPKYLFRKEGQNVTLSCEQNLNHDAMYWYRQDPGQGLRLIYYSQIVNDFQKGDIAEGYSVSREKKESFPLTVTSAQKNPTAFYLCASSRLAVQETQYFGPGTRLLVL.

This clone was observed a handful of times. This chain uses TRBV27 with TRBJ1-2; D call uncertain. The germline V and J ends were trimmed by 1 base and 5 bases, with 11 bases remaining between them. This CDR3 is 14 amino acids long. Germline V CDR1 and CDR2: MNHEY, SMNVEV (reference sequence). The CDR3 spells CASSLLPGGYGYTF. The CDR3 DNA follows: TGTGCCAGCAGTTTATTACCCGGCGGGTATGGCTACACCTTC.

The chain carries TRBV9 and TRBJ2-1, with TRBD2 matching 8 bases. The junction had 11 bases not matched to a gene; V was cut back by 0 bases and J by 9 bases. From germline, CDR1 is SGDLS and CDR2 YYNGEE. The CDR3 sequence is 16 residues long. The CDR3 DNA follows: TGTGCCAGCAGCGTAGGGGGTAGCGGGGTATACGGTGAGCAGTTCTTC. It codes for CASSVGGSGVYGEQFF.

A remark on this clone: Within the sample, other DNA sequences also encode this same CDR3. J is TRBJ2-7 and V is TRBV5-1; tentatively, D is TRBD1 (6 bases). V was clipped by 3 bases and J by 1 base, with 8 bases between them. CDR1 and CDR2 from the germline V gene are SGHRS and YFSETQ. The CDR3 runs 13 residues. The CDR3 nucleotides are TGCGCCAGCAGCTGGACAGCATCCTACGAGCAGTACTTC. It encodes CASSWTASYEQYF.

The CDR3 sequence: CASSYSSPGLDTQYF. CDR3 coding DNA: TGTGCCAGCAGTTACTCCTCCCCTGGGCTTGATACGCAGTATTTT. The chain recombines TRBV6-5 with TRBJ2-3, with no clear D. The CDR3 extends over 15 amino acids. The germline gives CDR1 MNHEY, CDR2 SVGAGI. V was trimmed by 0 bases and J by 6 bases, leaving 13 bases between them.

V is TRBV7-8 and J is TRBJ1-5; TRBD1 matches at 7 bases. CDR3 length equals 15 residues. V was pared by 5 bases and J by 5 bases, with 9 bases of the junction left unmatched. From germline, CDR1 is SGHVS and CDR2 FQNEAQ. CDR3: CASSTFGTVYQPQHF. The CDR3 DNA reads as TGTGCCAGCAGCACCTTCGGGACAGTTTATCAGCCCCAGCATTTT.

The chain carries TRBV28 and TRBJ2-7; possible D gene TRBD1, 6 bases. There are 18 residues in the CDR3. Trimming pared 4 bases from V and 2 bases from J, leaving 24 bases between. CDR1 MDHEN and CDR2 SYDVKM come from the germline V gene. CDR3 coding DNA: TGTGCCAGCAGTTCCAATTACCCCAGGACTGGGGGCACCTACGAGCAGTACTTC. Protein: CASSSNYPRTGGTYEQYF.

The chain is built from TRBV10-2 and TRBJ1-4, with D uncertain. Per germline, CDR1 WSHSY and CDR2 SAAADI. Trimming shortened V by 6 bases and J by 8 bases, and 13 bases separated the two germline ends. The CDR3 is made up of 13 amino acids. CDR3 nucleotide sequence: TGCGCCAGCAGCCCTAACGTCAGGGAAAAACTGTTTTTT. It encodes CASSPNVREKLFF.

The chain joins TRBV4-2 to TRBJ2-4; D uncertain. This CDR3 spans 17 amino acids. Germline V gene sequence: CDR1 LGHNA, CDR2 YNFKEQ. With 0 bases removed from V and 0 bases from J, the gap between germline ends came to 12 bases. Here the CDR3 reads CASSQEYGGLAKNIQYF. The CDR3, as DNA: TGTGCCAGCAGCCAAGAATACGGCGGTCTAGCCAAAAACATTCAGTACTTC.

This chain uses TRBV7-9 with TRBJ2-3, with TRBD2 matching 9 bases. CDR1 is SEHNR, CDR2 FQNEAQ, per germline (reference sequence). Trimming took 6 bases from V and 0 from J; bases not matched to a gene: 4. CDR3 length equals 15 residues. CDR3 coding DNA: TGTGCCAGCAGGCCAACTAGCGGGAGCACAGATACGCAGTATTTT. Translated, it gives CASRPTSGSTDTQYF.

This clone occurred once. The chain joins TRBV19 to TRBJ2-2; TRBD2 aligns across 8 bases. Germline V CDR1 and CDR2: LNHDA, SQIVND (reference sequence). The CDR3 contains 16 residues. The junction had 5 bases not matched to a gene; V was cut back by 3 bases and J by 2 bases. CDR3: CASSIGREDNTGELFF. The CDR3 nucleotides are TGTGCCAGTAGTATTGGGCGGGAGGATAACACCGGGGAGCTGTTTTTT. Full variable domain (missing parts from reference TRBV19 and TRBJ2-2): DGGITQSPKYLFRKEGQNVTLSCEQNLNHDAMYWYRQDPGQGLRLIYYSQIVNDFQKGDIAEGYSVSREKKESFPLTVTSAQKNPTAFYLCASSIGREDNTGELFFGEGSRLTVL.

The chain couples TRBV28 to TRBJ2-2; 10 nucleotides align to TRBD1. The CDR3 is made up of 15 amino acids. The germline V gene has CDR1 MDHEN and CDR2 SYDVKM. Trimming took 4 bases from V and 3 from J; bases not matched to a gene: 2. The CDR3 bases are TGTGCCAGCAGTTCGGGACAGGGGTACACCGGGGAGCTGTTTTTT. It specifies CASSSGQGYTGELFF.

The chain recombines TRBV19 with TRBJ2-3; TRBD2 matches at 7 bases. The germline gives CDR1 LNHDA, CDR2 SQIVND (reference sequence). The J segment lost 5 bases and the V segment lost 3 bases, leaving 8 bases of the junction unmatched. This CDR3 spans 15 amino acids. The CDR3 nucleotides are TGTGCCAGTAGTATGCGAGGGAGGGCCAGAGATACGCAGTATTTT. Amino acid sequence: CASSMRGRARDTQYF.

This chain connects TRBV7-9 to TRBJ1-1; D ambiguous. Trimming left V 4 bases short and J 8 bases short, with 14 bases between. The germline CDR1 and CDR2 sequences are SEHNR and FQNEAQ (reference sequence). The CDR3 loop spans 13 amino acids. The CDR3 DNA sequence: TGTGCCAGCAGCTCAACCGGAGGGAAAGAAGCTTTCTTT. This codes for CASSSTGGKEAFF.

The rearrangement uses TRBV27 and TRBJ2-3; D might be TRBD1 (6 bases). V was cut by 4 bases and J by 14 bases, with 13 bases left in between. Germline loops: CDR1 MNHEY, CDR2 SMNVEV (reference sequence). The CDR3 is 11 amino acids. CDR3 region: CASSSHRESYF. CDR3 DNA: TGTGCCAGCAGTTCGCACAGGGAGTCGTATTTT.

For the CDR3, the DNA is TGTGCCAGCTCGGGGGACAGGGGATACGAGCAGTACTTC. Translating gives CASSGDRGYEQYF. The chain has TRBV25-1 and TRBJ2-7; 10 positions agree with TRBD1. The CDR3 totals 13 residues. Germline-derived CDR1 and CDR2 are MGHDK and SYGVNS. Losses at the gene ends were 8 bases for V and 4 bases for J; bases not matched to a gene: 5.

The rearrangement joins TRBV4-3 to TRBJ1-4, with unresolved D. The CDR3 consists of 15 residues. V lost 1 base, J lost 5 bases, and 11 bases lay in between. Germline CDR1 is LGHNA and CDR2 is YSLEER. The CDR3 sequence: CASSQGSRPNEKLFF. The CDR3 coding sequence is TGCGCCAGCAGCCAAGGGAGTCGGCCAAATGAAAAACTGTTTTTT.

V and J are TRBV7-9 and TRBJ2-3; no reliable D call. Germline values: CDR1 SEHNR, CDR2 FQNEAQ (reference sequence). This CDR3 has 15 amino acids. V was cut by 1 base and J by 1 base, with 9 bases left in between. CDR3 DNA: TGTGCCAGCAGCTTAGTCTTTGCGGGCACAGATACGCAGTATTTT. Its protein is CASSLVFAGTDTQYF.

The gene calls are TRBV11-2 and TRBJ2-3, with TRBD1 matching over 8 bases. CDR1 is SGHAT and CDR2 is FQNNGV in the germline V gene. J gave up 3 bases and V 5 bases, and 10 bases lay outside the gene matches. The CDR3 has 16 amino acids. The CDR3 spells CASSPRTGIGTDTQYF. CDR3 DNA sequence: TGTGCCAGCAGCCCCCGGACAGGGATTGGAACAGATACGCAGTATTTT.

This chain links TRBV27 with TRBJ2-1; 13 nucleotides align to TRBD2. Trimming took 5 bases from V and 6 from J; bases not matched to a gene: 4. The CDR3 is 15 amino acids. In germline, CDR1 is MNHEY, CDR2 SMNVEV (reference sequence). The CDR3 region has the DNA TGTGCCAGCAGTGGACTAGCGGGAGTGAGCAATGAGCAGTTCTTC. The encoded protein is CASSGLAGVSNEQFF.

The chain is built from TRBV21-1 and TRBJ1-5. TRBV21-1 is a recognized pseudogene. The CDR3 totals 15 residues. DNA of the CDR3: TGTGCCAGCAGCAAAGCGTCGGGGGGGGATCAGCCCCAGCATTTT. Translated, it gives CASSKASGGDQPQHF.

The chain recombines TRBV11-2 with TRBJ1-2; D gene ambiguous. V lost 3 bases, J lost 8 bases, and 13 bases lay in between. The CDR3 extends over 13 amino acids. From germline, CDR1 is SGHAT and CDR2 FQNNGV. The DNA for the CDR3 is TGTGCCAGCAGCTTCGACCCATCTCACGGCTACACCTTC. Its translation: CASSFDPSHGYTF. Filled out from reference TRBV11-2 and TRBJ1-2, the complete variable domain reads EAGVAQSPRYKIIEKRQSVAFWCNPISGHATLYWYQQILGQGPKLLIQFQNNGVVDDSQLPKDRFSAERLKGVDSTLKIQPAKLEDSAVYLCASSFDPSHGYTFGSGTRLTVV.

The chain links TRBV27 to TRBJ2-1, with unresolved D. The germline gives CDR1 MNHEY, CDR2 SMNVEV (reference sequence). The CDR3 has 13 amino acids. The germline V and J ends were trimmed by 4 bases and 10 bases, with 14 bases remaining between them. The CDR3 DNA is TGTGCCAGCAGTTCCTCCCAATATACGGAGCAGTTCTTC. Its translation: CASSSSQYTEQFF.

The chain has TRBV7-9 and TRBJ2-4; possibly TRBD1 or TRBD2 for D (5 bases each). The CDR3 has 19 amino acids. From germline, CDR1 is SEHNR and CDR2 FQNEAQ (reference sequence). V dropped 3 bases and J dropped 0 bases, with 21 bases sitting between them. The CDR3 spells CASSLRIYRDGLAKNIQYF. The CDR3 coding sequence is TGTGCCAGCAGCTTGAGGATCTATAGGGACGGGCTAGCCAAAAACATTCAGTACTTC. The whole variable domain, remainder taken from reference TRBV7-9 and TRBJ2-4, is DTGVSQNPRHKITKRGQNVTFRCDPISEHNRLYWYRQTLGQGPEFLTYFQNEAQLEKSRLLSDRFSAERPKGSFSTLEIQRTEQGDSAMYLCASSLRIYRDGLAKNIQYFGAGTRLSVL.

The rearrangement joins TRBV2 to TRBJ2-1; no clear D gene. Germline lookup yields CDR1 SNHLY and CDR2 FYNNEI. V lost 7 bases and J lost 7, with 14 bases in between. The CDR3 consists of 13 residues. CDR3 bases: TGTGCCAGCACTTGGAGAAATGGGAATGAGCAGTTCTTC. Translating gives CASTWRNGNEQFF.

Worth noting for this clone: Other DNA sequences within the sample encode an identical CDR3. The chain couples TRBV9 to TRBJ2-7; D might be TRBD1 (5 bases). V was clipped by 0 bases and J by 3 bases, with 10 bases between them. The CDR3 has 14 residues. CDR1 is SGDLS, CDR2 YYNGEE, per germline. CDR3 in amino acids: CASSVAGRSYEQYF. In DNA, the CDR3 is TGTGCCAGCAGCGTAGCAGGGCGAAGCTACGAGCAGTACTTC.